This T cell receptor beta chain was documented in a study of regulatory T cells in long-lasting Graves disease. Overall study: Antithyroid drugs had been taken under 3 months by newly diagnosed Graves' patients.

Study-level results: Sharing of public clonotypes was greater in persistent patients (about 2,500) than in new patients (fewer than 1,000).

The authors built TCR beta libraries using iRepertoire HTBI primers and Arm-PCR of CDR3 regions. MiXCR, applied by TCRdb to the multiplex PCR reads, yields one record per CDR3 protein. The sample has roughly 380,000 distinct CDR3 sequences; roughly a sixth are singletons. Notes on this clonotype: Its antigen is currently unknown.

As for time point: newly diagnosed GD, antithyroid drugs for less than 3 months. After RNA was extracted from PBMCs, the TCR library was made from it. The authors drew approximately 9 milliliters of peripheral blood into EDTA tubes. Sample: peripheral blood mononuclear cells (PBMCs), taken at new diagnosis, from a patient treated with antithyroid drugs. This receptor was obtained from a female donor with Graves disease.

The DNA for the CDR3 is TGTGCCACCCTCGGGGGGGGAGCCTATAATTCACCCCTCCACTTT. It specifies CATLGGGAYNSPLHF. The chain has TRBV28 and TRBJ1-6; D might be TRBD1 (5 bases). Germline CDR1 is MDHEN and CDR2 is SYDVKM. The CDR3 has 15 amino acids. The V end lost 10 bases, the J end lost 2 bases, and 15 bases lay between the germline ends.